The entry below gives a single TCR beta chain sequence along with its context. Its antigen is not identified. Both CD4+ and CD8+ T cells were negatively isolated, and TEMRA cells underwent FACS enrichment. The data stem from a study of CD8 T cells in Susac syndrome. Reverse transcription used about 0.5 to 1 ug RNA and random hexamers. Amplification of TCR beta CDR3 by immunoSEQ multiplex PCR spanned 54 Vbeta and 13 Jbeta. One entry per CDR3 protein, called by TCRdb with MiXCR from the immunoSEQ multiplex PCR reads. The table records some 300,000 distinct CDR3 sequences, approximately 85% of them present only once. Regarding the study as a whole: The authors acknowledged that their TCR sequencing and HLA analysis involved a relatively small number of individuals.

The sequenced sample consisted of CD8+ T cells from PBMCs. This receptor was obtained from a human donor with multiple sclerosis.

The CDR3 sequence is CASSQVTSNEQFF. CDR3 sequence (DNA): TGTGCCAGCAGCCAAGTTACTAGCAATGAGCAGTTCTTC. The chain recombines TRBV3-1 with TRBJ2-1, with D maybe TRBD2 (5 bases). The CDR3 has 13 amino acids. Germline values: CDR1 LGHDT, CDR2 YNNKEL (reference sequence). Trimming removed 1 base at V and 6 bases at J, with 7 bases between.